Following are 16 T cell receptor beta chains from one sample sequenced in a study of cytomegalovirus exposure and HLA in healthy donors. Primers included in the PCR were 60 Vbeta and 13 Jbeta primers. Assay: immunoSEQ multiplex PCR; the TCRdb copy retains only in-frame clones and omits some. The data show under 85,000 clones, around 78% seen once. Sequences were obtained from PBMCs. Receptors were obtained from a man aged 40-49 years in good health and CMV-seronegative.

This chain uses TRBV5-1 with TRBJ2-3; D is possibly TRBD1 (6 bases). Between the trimmed V and J ends, which lost 4 bases and 2 bases, there was a span of 14 bases. Germline V CDR1 and CDR2: SGHRS, YFSETQ. This CDR3 is built from 15 residues. CDR3 residues: CASSLDRTFTDTQYF. The CDR3 region has the DNA TGCGCCAGCAGCCTTGACAGGACCTTCACAGATACGCAGTATTTT. Combining the CDR3 with reference TRBV5-1 and TRBJ2-3 gives the whole variable domain KAGVTQTPRYLIKTRGQQVTLSCSPISGHRSVSWYQQTPGQGLQFLFEYFSETQRNKGNFPGRFSGRQFSNSRSEMNVSTLELGDSALYLCASSLDRTFTDTQYFGPGTRLTVL.

The gene calls are TRBV7-2 and TRBJ2-5; possible D gene TRBD1, 5 bases. Trimming cost V 5 bases and J 5 bases, with 12 bases left between them. The germline V gene has CDR1 SGHTA and CDR2 FQGNSA. The CDR3 runs 13 residues. CDR3 protein: CASSPGQWETQYF. CDR3 in DNA: TGTGCCAGCAGCCCCGGACAATGGGAGACCCAGTACTTC.

This chain joins TRBV2 and TRBJ1-4; 8 nucleotides match TRBD1. CDR1 is SNHLY and CDR2 is FYNNEI in the germline V gene. Germline trimming cut 6 bases from V and 4 bases from J; bases unmatched to any gene: 4. The CDR3 covers 14 residues. As DNA, the CDR3 is TGTGCCAGCAGCGCAGGGGGCGATAATGAAAAACTGTTTTTT. It encodes CASSAGGDNEKLFF.

This clone was found once. The gene calls are TRBV7-9 and TRBJ1-6, with 8 bases aligning to TRBD1. Germline values: CDR1 SEHNR, CDR2 FQNEAQ (reference sequence). V shed 1 base, J shed 7 bases, and the junction held 3 bases outside the gene matches. This CDR3 contains 15 residues. CDR3 bases: TGTGCCAGCAGCTTAGTTACAGGGGGAAATTCACCCCTCCACTTT. Translating gives CASSLVTGGNSPLHF.

This chain links TRBV18 with TRBJ1-5; perhaps TRBD1 as D (5 bases). In germline, CDR1 is KGHSH, CDR2 LQKENI. V dropped 3 bases and J dropped 4 bases, with 7 bases sitting between them. This CDR3 spans 13 amino acids. The DNA for the CDR3 is TGTGCCAGCTCACCGGCAGGGAATCAGCCCCAGCATTTT. Amino acids: CASSPAGNQPQHF.

J is TRBJ1-6 and V is TRBV28; D is unresolved. Trimming cost V 3 bases and J 5 bases, with 8 bases left between them. CDR1 is MDHEN, CDR2 SYDVKM, per germline. This CDR3 spans 14 amino acids. As DNA, the CDR3 is TGTGCCAGCAGTTTGCAATCTAATAATTCACCCCTCCACTTT. It yields the protein CASSLQSNNSPLHF.

The chain links TRBV18 to TRBJ1-3; 7 bases are shared with TRBD1. In germline, CDR1 is KGHSH, CDR2 LQKENI. There are 17 residues in the CDR3. Trimming removed 5 bases from V and 0 bases from J; junction bases left unmatched: 10. This CDR3 reads CASSVKGQANSGNTIYF. In DNA form, the CDR3 reads TGTGCCAGCTCAGTCAAAGGACAGGCGAACTCTGGAAACACCATATATTTT.

Only one count was recorded for this clone. The chain employs TRBV28 and TRBJ2-1, with D possibly matching TRBD1 (6 bases). The CDR3 length is 15 residues. Trimming stripped 5 bases from V and 7 bases from J, with 18 bases between. Germline lookup yields CDR1 MDHEN and CDR2 SYDVKM. The CDR3 region has the DNA TGTGCCAGCAGTCCAAGGCGGACAGTAGTTAATGAGCAGTTCTTC. Protein product: CASSPRRTVVNEQFF.

This clone has only a few counts. This chain joins TRBV19 and TRBJ1-1, with a weak D call TRBD1 (6 bases). The V and J ends lost 5 bases and 0 bases respectively, with 13 bases between them. The CDR3 totals 15 residues. Germline V gene sequence: CDR1 LNHDA, CDR2 SQIVND (reference sequence). The CDR3 DNA follows: TGTGCCAGTAGTTATTCCGGGACACTGAACACTGAAGCTTTCTTT. As protein: CASSYSGTLNTEAFF.

The chain joins TRBV2 to TRBJ2-5, with D perhaps matching TRBD2 (6 bases). This CDR3 comprises 13 residues. Trimming pared 5 bases from V and 1 base from J, leaving 8 bases between. The V gene's germline CDR1 is SNHLY and CDR2 FYNNEI. For the CDR3, the DNA is TGTGCCAGCAGTCGGGACTTCCAAGAGACCCAGTACTTC. Translated, it gives CASSRDFQETQYF.

This sequence joins TRBV28 and TRBJ2-5; tentatively, D is TRBD1 (6 bases). There are 18 residues in the CDR3. V was shortened by 1 base and J by 3 bases, with 21 bases between the two germline ends. Germline CDR1 reads MDHEN; CDR2 reads SYDVKM. The CDR3 sequence: CASSLLMGASGSKETQYF. The CDR3 DNA is TGTGCCAGCAGTTTATTGATGGGGGCGTCGGGGTCCAAAGAGACCCAGTACTTC.

The chain combines TRBV19 with TRBJ1-1; D uncertain. The CDR3 has 13 amino acids. Trimming removed 10 bases at V and 1 base at J, with 13 bases between. CDR1 LNHDA and CDR2 SQIVND come from the germline V gene (reference sequence). The DNA of the CDR3 is TGTGCCACCTGGTCGGCGGCGAACACTGAAGCTTTCTTT. This gives the protein CATWSAANTEAFF.

This chain uses TRBV6-1 with TRBJ1-5; no clear D. This CDR3 region has 14 residues. Germline loops: CDR1 MNHNS, CDR2 SASEGT. Trimming left V 2 bases short and J 5 bases short, with 10 bases between. The CDR3 DNA reads as TGTGCCAGCAGTGAAAGGCAGCAGGATCAGCCCCAGCATTTT. Its translation: CASSERQQDQPQHF.

The V gene is TRBV7-2, the J gene TRBJ2-7; D possibly corresponds to TRBD2 (6 bases). In germline, CDR1 is SGHTA, CDR2 FQGNSA. Trimming took 6 bases from V and 3 from J, leaving 15 bases between them. This CDR3 region has 14 residues. The CDR3 nucleotides are TGTGCCAGCAGGACCTCGGGAGCTTACTACGAGCAGTACTTC. It codes for CASRTSGAYYEQYF.

The chain employs TRBV9 and TRBJ2-3; D is unresolved. The V end lost 0 bases, the J end lost 0 bases, and 5 bases lay between the germline ends. The CDR3 loop spans 14 amino acids. Germline V gene lookup returns CDR1 SGDLS and CDR2 YYNGEE. CDR3 amino acids: CASSVGGSTDTQYF. The CDR3 DNA follows: TGTGCCAGCAGCGTAGGAGGTAGCACAGATACGCAGTATTTT.

This clone has just a few counts. V is TRBV6-5 and J is TRBJ2-1; D might be TRBD2 (5 bases). This CDR3 spans 13 amino acids. CDR1 MNHEY and CDR2 SVGAGI come from the germline V gene. V was cut by 8 bases and J by 1 base, with 9 bases left in between. Here the CDR3 reads CASGLDSYNEQFF. In DNA, the CDR3 is TGTGCCAGCGGACTCGATTCCTACAATGAGCAGTTCTTC.